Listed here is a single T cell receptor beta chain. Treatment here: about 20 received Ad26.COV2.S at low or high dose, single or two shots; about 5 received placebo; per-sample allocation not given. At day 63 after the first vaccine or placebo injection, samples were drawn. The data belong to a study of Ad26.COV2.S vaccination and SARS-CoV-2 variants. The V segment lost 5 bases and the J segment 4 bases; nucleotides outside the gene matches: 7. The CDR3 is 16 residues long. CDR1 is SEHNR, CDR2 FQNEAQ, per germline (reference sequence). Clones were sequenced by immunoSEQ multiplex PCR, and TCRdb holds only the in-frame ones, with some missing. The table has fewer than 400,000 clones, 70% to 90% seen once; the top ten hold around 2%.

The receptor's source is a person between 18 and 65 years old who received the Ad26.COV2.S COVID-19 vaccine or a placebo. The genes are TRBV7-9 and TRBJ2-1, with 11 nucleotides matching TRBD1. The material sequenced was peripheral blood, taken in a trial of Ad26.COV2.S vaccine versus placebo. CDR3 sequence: CASSPLDRGQYNEQFF. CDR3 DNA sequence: TGTGCCAGCAGCCCCCTGGACAGGGGGCAGTACAATGAGCAGTTCTTC.